The next 13 T cell receptor beta chains were all read from a single sample in a study of blood T cell repertoires in COVID-19. The repertoire was sequenced with immunoSEQ multiplex PCR; TCRdb's copy has only in-frame clones and lacks some. The data contain roughly 190,000 clones, around 84% of them singletons. The sample consisted of peripheral blood. The receptor set was obtained from a human donor in a cohort sampled during active COVID-19.

This clone was recorded once. The V call is TRBV5-5, the J call TRBJ2-3; TRBD2 is a possible D gene (7 bases). CDR1 is SGHKS, CDR2 YYEKEE, per germline (reference sequence). This CDR3 spans 15 amino acids. The V end lost 4 bases, the J end lost 0 bases, and 12 bases lay between the germline ends. This CDR3 reads CASSRGRGSTDTQYF. As DNA, the CDR3 is TGTGCCAGCAGCCGGGGGCGGGGGAGCACAGATACGCAGTATTTT.

This clone has only a few counts. The CDR3 DNA follows: TGTGCCAGCAGCTTGGGGGCCAGTTTTAGCGCTGGGGCCAACGTCCTGACTTTC. Encoded protein: CASSLGASFSAGANVLTF. The rearrangement joins TRBV5-8 to TRBJ2-6, with D perhaps matching TRBD2 (5 bases). In germline, CDR1 is SGHTS, CDR2 YDEGEE. Trimming stripped 0 bases from V and 2 bases from J, with 15 bases between. This CDR3 region has 18 residues.

This clone was found a few times. The rearrangement links TRBV9 to TRBJ2-2, with TRBD2 matching 7 bases. The CDR3 sequence is 16 residues long. Germline trimming cut 3 bases from V and 1 base from J; bases unmatched to any gene: 6. Per the germline V gene, CDR1 is SGDLS and CDR2 is YYNGEE. CDR3 protein: CASSGEVAGNTGELFF. In DNA, the CDR3 is TGTGCCAGCAGCGGGGAAGTAGCGGGGAACACCGGGGAGCTGTTTTTT.

CDR3 nucleotides: TGTGCCAGCAGTTTAAGAATAGGGGATCAGCCCCAGCATTTT. Its protein product is CASSLRIGDQPQHF. The chain joins TRBV28 to TRBJ1-5, with D perhaps matching TRBD1 (5 bases). In germline, CDR1 is MDHEN, CDR2 SYDVKM. The CDR3 has 14 residues. V was cut by 2 bases and J by 5 bases, with 10 bases left in between.

The chain has TRBV2 and TRBJ2-5; a possible D gene is TRBD1 (6 bases). The germline gives CDR1 SNHLY, CDR2 FYNNEI. V gave up 11 bases and J gave up 4 bases, with 17 bases separating them. This CDR3 has 13 amino acids. CDR3 sequence (DNA): TGTGCCGGAAACAGGGTTTTGGGAGAGACCCAGTACTTC. Its protein product is CAGNRVLGETQYF. Based on the CDR3 plus reference TRBV2 and TRBJ2-5, the full variable domain is EPEVTQTPSHQVTQMGQEVILRCVPISNHLYFYWYRQILGQKVEFLVSFYNNEISEKSEIFDDQFSVERPDGSNFTLKIRSTKLEDSAMYFCAGNRVLGETQYFGPGTRLLVL.

The CDR3 region is CASRYGTGVDTQYF. In DNA, the CDR3 is TGTGCCAGCAGATACGGGACAGGGGTCGATACGCAGTATTTT. The chain employs TRBV27 and TRBJ2-3, with 10 bases fitting TRBD1. Trimming cost V 6 bases and J 6 bases; bases outside gene matches: 6. This CDR3 is built from 14 residues. Germline lookup yields CDR1 MNHEY and CDR2 SMNVEV (reference sequence).

This sequence joins TRBV2 and TRBJ2-3; 9 nucleotides agree with TRBD1. The germline CDR1 and CDR2 sequences are SNHLY and FYNNEI. V shed 3 bases, J shed 0 bases, and the junction held 10 bases outside the gene matches. This CDR3 region has 18 residues. The CDR3: CASSESGQGFSSTDTQYF. The CDR3 coding sequence is TGTGCCAGCAGTGAGTCAGGACAGGGGTTTTCTAGCACAGATACGCAGTATTTT.

This chain links TRBV18 with TRBJ1-1; 7 positions match TRBD1. This CDR3 spans 12 amino acids. Germline CDR1 is KGHSH and CDR2 is LQKENI. After removal of 4 bases from V and 6 bases from J, the junction contained 2 bases not matched to a gene. The CDR3 bases are TGTGCCAGCTCACTTGGGACAGCTGAAGCTTTCTTT. Translated: CASSLGTAEAFF.

This rearrangement joins TRBV10-1 to TRBJ1-2; D is unresolved. The V gene lost 0 bases and the J gene lost 5 bases, with 10 bases spanning the gap. CDR3 length equals 14 residues. Germline loops: CDR1 WNHNN, CDR2 SYGVQD (reference sequence). The CDR3 sequence: CASSESTNLYGYTF. For the CDR3, the DNA is TGCGCCAGCAGTGAGTCTACAAATTTGTATGGCTACACCTTC.

The chain employs TRBV7-9 and TRBJ2-1, with 11 bases aligning to TRBD2. CDR3 length: 17 residues. V lost 4 bases, J lost 8 bases, and 13 bases stayed unmatched. Looked up from germline, CDR1 is SEHNR and CDR2 is FQNEAQ (reference sequence). This chain's CDR3 is CASSWWVGTSGGYEQFF. Written as DNA, the CDR3 is TGTGCCAGCAGCTGGTGGGTGGGGACTAGCGGTGGGTATGAGCAGTTCTTC.

This rearrangement joins TRBV18 to TRBJ2-1, with a weak D call TRBD2 (7 bases). The CDR3 has 17 residues. The V end was cut by 1 base, the J end by 0 bases, with 13 bases between. Germline lookup yields CDR1 KGHSH and CDR2 LQKENI. CDR3 region: CASSPQRGGASYNEQFF. The CDR3 nucleotides are TGTGCCAGCTCACCACAGAGGGGGGGCGCCTCCTACAATGAGCAGTTCTTC.

The rearrangement links TRBV27 to TRBJ1-1; TRBD1 aligns across 7 bases. Trimming cost V 4 bases and J 4 bases; bases outside gene matches: 6. The CDR3 runs 14 residues. Germline values: CDR1 MNHEY, CDR2 SMNVEV (reference sequence). The CDR3 nucleotides read TGTGCCAGCAGTTATGCAGGGGGAGGCACTGAAGCTTTCTTT. It codes for CASSYAGGGTEAFF.

The rearrangement uses TRBV28 and TRBJ1-3, with D unclear. Looked up from germline, CDR1 is MDHEN and CDR2 is SYDVKM. The CDR3 sequence is 12 residues long. V shed 7 bases and J shed 1 base, with 5 bases lying between them. The CDR3, as DNA: TGTGCCAGCACCCCTTCTGGAAACACCATATATTTT. As protein: CASTPSGNTIYF.